This is a list of T cell receptor beta chains from one sample in a study of breast tumors, draining lymph nodes, adjacent tissues. In TCRdb, the multiplex PCR reads were re-called with MiXCR into one record per CDR3 protein. The table has over 250,000 distinct CDR3 sequences, about 30% seen once. The material sequenced was axillary lymph node tissue. The receptors originated from a female donor with breast cancer. Some clones in this sample may be carry-over from other donors' samples. The CDR3 runs from the conserved cysteine through the conserved F or W. A D gene is named only where the DNA matches it firmly. Only some rows state a clone size, as once, few, many or a class for expanded clones.

d_call: TRBD2
j_call: TRBJ2-3
clone_size: few
v_call: TRBV28
cdr3_nt: TGTGCCAGCAGTACGGCTAGCGGAGGCACAGATACGCAGTATTTT
cdr3_aa: CASSTASGGTDTQYF

d_call: -
j_call: TRBJ1-6
clone_size: -
v_call: TRBV28
cdr3_nt: TGTGCCAGCACCGAGGTCGGGTCAGGGGTCTCACCCCTCCACTTT
cdr3_aa: CASTEVGSGVSPLHF

d_call: -
j_call: TRBJ1-2
clone_size: -
v_call: TRBV3-1
cdr3_nt: TGTGCCAGCCGCCGGGGTATGGTTGATGGCTACACCTTC
cdr3_aa: CASRRGMVDGYTF

d_call: -
j_call: TRBJ2-5
clone_size: many
v_call: TRBV2
cdr3_nt: TGTGCCAGCAGTGAATGGCAAGAGACCCAGTACTTC
cdr3_aa: CASSEWQETQYF

d_call: TRBD2
j_call: TRBJ2-1
clone_size: -
v_call: TRBV2
cdr3_nt: TGTGCCAGCAGGACCGGGACTAGCGGGAGCCATGAGCAGTTCTTC
cdr3_aa: CASRTGTSGSHEQFF

d_call: -
j_call: TRBJ2-1
clone_size: many
v_call: TRBV5-8
cdr3_nt: TGTGCCAGCACCTTCCACGGTAACTCCTACAATGAGCAGTTCTTC
cdr3_aa: CASTFHGNSYNEQFF

d_call: TRBD1
j_call: TRBJ2-6
clone_size: many
v_call: TRBV6-5
cdr3_nt: TGTGCCAGCAGTAAAGGGACAGGCTTTTCTGGGGCCAACGTCCTGACTTTC
cdr3_aa: CASSKGTGFSGANVLTF

d_call: -
j_call: TRBJ1-5
clone_size: -
v_call: TRBV25-1
cdr3_nt: TGCGCCAGCGGTCACCTCGGTGGCAATCAGCCCCAGCATTTT
cdr3_aa: CASGHLGGNQPQHF

d_call: TRBD2
j_call: TRBJ2-1
clone_size: many
v_call: TRBV4-1
cdr3_nt: TGCGCCAGCAGCCAAGAATCTGGCGGGAGAGGTAATGAGCAGTTCTTC
cdr3_aa: CASSQESGGRGNEQFF

d_call: -
j_call: TRBJ2-1
clone_size: many
v_call: TRBV20-1
cdr3_nt: TGCAGTGCCCACGGACTACCCCAATACAATGAGCAGTTCTTC
cdr3_aa: CSAHGLPQYNEQFF

d_call: -
j_call: TRBJ2-7
clone_size: -
v_call: TRBV12-3/TRBV12-4
cdr3_nt: TGTGCCAGCAGTTTCACCGGGACCATCTACGAGCAGTACTTC
cdr3_aa: CASSFTGTIYEQYF

d_call: TRBD2
j_call: TRBJ2-5
clone_size: -
v_call: TRBV30
cdr3_nt: TGTGCCTGGAGTATTAGCGGGAGTCCTTGGGAAGAGACCCAGTACTTC
cdr3_aa: CAWSISGSPWEETQYF

d_call: TRBD1
j_call: TRBJ2-1
clone_size: many
v_call: TRBV19
cdr3_nt: TGTGCCAGTAGTAACCCGGGACAGATGTACAATGAGCAGTTCTTC
cdr3_aa: CASSNPGQMYNEQFF

d_call: TRBD1
j_call: TRBJ2-1
clone_size: -
v_call: TRBV5-4
cdr3_nt: TGTGCCAGCAGCAAGACAGGGGGGGATGAGCAGTTCTTC
cdr3_aa: CASSKTGGDEQFF

d_call: -
j_call: TRBJ2-5
clone_size: -
v_call: TRBV20-1
cdr3_nt: TGCAGTGCCACCCGGCGGGGCGCGGGGACCCAGTACTTC
cdr3_aa: CSATRRGAGTQYF

d_call: -
j_call: TRBJ2-1
clone_size: many
v_call: TRBV6-6
cdr3_nt: TGTGCCAGCGGCGGGCAGGGGTCACCTGAGCAGTTCTTC
cdr3_aa: CASGGQGSPEQFF

d_call: TRBD1
j_call: TRBJ2-6
clone_size: -
v_call: TRBV15
cdr3_nt: TGTGCCACCAGCAGGGATGACAGGGCTGGGGCCAACGTCCTGACTTTC
cdr3_aa: CATSRDDRAGANVLTF

d_call: TRBD1
j_call: TRBJ1-2
clone_size: many
v_call: TRBV12-5
cdr3_nt: TGTGCTAGTGGTTTGATACAGTCCGGGACAGGGTCCTATGGCTACACCTTC
cdr3_aa: CASGLIQSGTGSYGYTF

d_call: TRBD2
j_call: TRBJ2-1
clone_size: many
v_call: TRBV19
cdr3_nt: TGTGCCAGTAGTATTGGGGCTAGCGGGGCCATTTACAATGAGCAGTTCTTC
cdr3_aa: CASSIGASGAIYNEQFF

d_call: -
j_call: TRBJ1-5
clone_size: many
v_call: TRBV15
cdr3_nt: TGTGCCACCAGCAGTGCTGGTTATAGCAATCAGCCCCAGCATTTT
cdr3_aa: CATSSAGYSNQPQHF

d_call: -
j_call: TRBJ2-1
clone_size: many
v_call: TRBV9
cdr3_nt: TGTGCCAGCGGGCCTAGCGTGTACAATGAGCAGTTCTTC
cdr3_aa: CASGPSVYNEQFF

d_call: TRBD1
j_call: TRBJ1-5
clone_size: few
v_call: TRBV13
cdr3_nt: TGTGCCAGCAGCCGTGGGACAGGGTTGCAGCCCCAGCATTTT
cdr3_aa: CASSRGTGLQPQHF

d_call: -
j_call: TRBJ2-2
clone_size: many
v_call: TRBV2
cdr3_nt: TGTGCCAGCAGTGAAGCGCGAGGAAGCACCGGGGAGCTGTTTTTT
cdr3_aa: CASSEARGSTGELFF

d_call: -
j_call: TRBJ2-3
clone_size: few
v_call: TRBV30
cdr3_nt: TGTGCCTGGAGTGGGCACCCCACAGATACGCAGTATTTT
cdr3_aa: CAWSGHPTDTQYF

d_call: -
j_call: TRBJ2-2
clone_size: many
v_call: TRBV4-1
cdr3_nt: TGCGCCAGCAGCCAAGAGAGTCTCCCTACCGGGGAGCTGTTTTTT
cdr3_aa: CASSQESLPTGELFF

d_call: TRBD1
j_call: TRBJ1-1
clone_size: -
v_call: TRBV28
cdr3_nt: TGTGCCAGCAGTTTGCTTGGGACAGGGCACATGAACACTGAAGCTTTCTTT
cdr3_aa: CASSLLGTGHMNTEAFF

d_call: TRBD2
j_call: TRBJ2-7
clone_size: -
v_call: TRBV6-1
cdr3_nt: TGTGCCAGCAGTGAAGTGAGCGGGAGAGCGAGGGAGCAGTACTTC
cdr3_aa: CASSEVSGRAREQYF

d_call: -
j_call: TRBJ1-2
clone_size: -
v_call: TRBV7-2
cdr3_nt: TGTGTCAGCAGCCCCCGGGGAAACTATGGCTACACTTTC
cdr3_aa: CVSSPRGNYGYTF